This T cell receptor (beta chain) is from a study of shared clonotypes between healthy human individuals. Study information: There were three CD4 naive, three CD4 memory, two CD8 naive and one CD8 memory plates per donor.

Per the germline V gene, CDR1 is SEHNR and CDR2 is FQNEAQ (reference sequence). The CDR3 covers 13 residues. V was clipped by 5 bases and J by 0 bases, with 7 bases between them. Naive CD8 cells, CD45RO-negative and positively selected for CCR7, excluded terminally differentiated effector memory CD45RA+ cells. Profiling relied on immunoSEQ multiplex PCR, and the TCRdb table lists in-frame clones only, not all of them. Seen here are around 1.9 million clones, 93% observed once, and the top ten hold roughly 1.7%. The TCR sequence derives from a young man in good health. Some clones in this sample may be carry-over from other donors' samples. The sequencing sample was made of naive CD8+ T cells from PBMCs. This chain links TRBV7-9 with TRBJ1-2; unclear D gene. The CDR3 DNA reads as TGTGCCAGCAGCGAGGGATCTAACTATGGCTACACCTTC. Protein sequence: CASSEGSNYGYTF.